This TCR beta chain was identified during a study of T cells in severe cutaneous drug reactions. Study as a whole: Collected from acute- or recovery-stage patients: blister fluids/cells and PBMC.

The germline V gene has CDR1 SGHVS and CDR2 FNYEAQ. The CDR3 length is 12 residues. This clonotype is deemed medium-sized by its frequency. Sequenced patients had Stevens-Johnson syndrome or toxic epidermal necrolysis caused by carbamazepine. TCR subtype-specific primers in iRepertoire multiplex PCR prepared libraries for bulk and single-cell sequencing. Multiplex PCR targeting V, D and J genes made bulk TCR beta libraries. TCRdb re-called the multiplex PCR reads and catalogs CDR3 proteins one per entry, DNA excluded. Its table records about 21,000 distinct CDR3 sequences. The clonotype originates from a human donor with toxic epidermal necrolysis, a severe cutaneous drug reaction. V gene TRBV7-6 combines with J gene TRBJ2-5. Material: PBMCs. This CDR3 is CASSLSPETQYF.